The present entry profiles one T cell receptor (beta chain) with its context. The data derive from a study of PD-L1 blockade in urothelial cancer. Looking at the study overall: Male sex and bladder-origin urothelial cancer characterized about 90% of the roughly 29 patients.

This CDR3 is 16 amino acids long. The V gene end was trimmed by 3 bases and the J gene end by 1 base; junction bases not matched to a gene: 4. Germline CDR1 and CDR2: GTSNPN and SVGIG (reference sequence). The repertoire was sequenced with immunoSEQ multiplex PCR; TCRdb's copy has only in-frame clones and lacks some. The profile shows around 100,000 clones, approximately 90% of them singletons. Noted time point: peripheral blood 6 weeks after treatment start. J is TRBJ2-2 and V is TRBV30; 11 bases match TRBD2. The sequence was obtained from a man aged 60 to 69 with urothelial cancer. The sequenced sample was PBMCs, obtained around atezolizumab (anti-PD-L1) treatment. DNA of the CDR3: TGTGCCTGGAGACACCTAGCGGGAGGGAACACCGGGGAGCTGTTTTTT. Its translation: CAWRHLAGGNTGELFF. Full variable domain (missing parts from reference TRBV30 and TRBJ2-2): SQTIHQWPATLVQPVGSPLSLECTVEGTSNPNLYWYRQAAGRGLQLLFYSVGIGQISSEVPQNLSASRPQDRQFILSSKKLLLSDSGFYLCAWRHLAGGNTGELFFGEGSRLTVL.